The entry that follows covers one TCR beta chain sequence. What it recognizes is unknown. These data come from a study of early T cells in non-severe SARS-CoV-2 infection. Background on the study: The sequenced material was bulk RNA from unsorted whole blood, and its chains were unpaired. Study outcomes and limitations: Lookups in VDJdb leaned toward anti-spike CD8 responses and missed private and CD4 specificities.

The library protocol tagged individual cDNA molecules with unique molecular identifiers. TCRdb re-called the 5' RACE reads with MiXCR, one entry per CDR3 protein. The profile covers about 58,000 distinct CDR3 sequences, with about 7.7% appearing a single time and about 3.4% taken by the ten largest. Trimming stripped 1 base from V and 5 bases from J, with 15 bases between. This CDR3 is 15 amino acids long. Germline V gene lookup returns CDR1 LGHDT and CDR2 YNNKEL (reference sequence). The sequencing sample was made of whole blood. This receptor was taken from an adult who was a healthcare worker with PCR-confirmed SARS-CoV-2 infection or an uninfected control (not recorded which). The genes are TRBV3-1 and TRBJ2-7; the D gene is possibly TRBD1 (6 bases). CDR3 bases: TGTGCCAGCAGCCAAGGCAGGGGACCGGCCCACGAGCAGTACTTC. Residues: CASSQGRGPAHEQYF.